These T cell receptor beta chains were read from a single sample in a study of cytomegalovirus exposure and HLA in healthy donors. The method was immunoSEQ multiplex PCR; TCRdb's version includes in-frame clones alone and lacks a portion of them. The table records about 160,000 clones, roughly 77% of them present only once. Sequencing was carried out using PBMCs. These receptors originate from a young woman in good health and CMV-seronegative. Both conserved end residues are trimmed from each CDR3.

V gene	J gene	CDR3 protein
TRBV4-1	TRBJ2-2	ASSPLGREGPKTGELF
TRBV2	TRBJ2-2	ASSETGANTGELF
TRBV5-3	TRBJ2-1	ARSTEGTTSGEYNEQF
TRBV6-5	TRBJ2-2	ASRRTGSGELF
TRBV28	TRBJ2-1	ASRVRPAGGGREQF
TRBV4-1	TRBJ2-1	ASSPTTSGGYNEQF
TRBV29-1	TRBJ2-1	SVPGTRYYNEQF
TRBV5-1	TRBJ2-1	ASRPAGGSYNEQF
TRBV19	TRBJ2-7	ASSPQAPKAGAVYEQY
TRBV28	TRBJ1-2	ASSPGDRGGYGYT
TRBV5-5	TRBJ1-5	ASSLATGSIGPQH
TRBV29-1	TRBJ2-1	SVIKLATYNEQF
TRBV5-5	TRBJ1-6	ASSLAYAGGNSPLH
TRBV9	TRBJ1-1	ASSVEGLTGDEAF
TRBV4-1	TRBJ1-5	ASSHPRETELRDSNQPQH
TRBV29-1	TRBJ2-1	SVSGNEQF
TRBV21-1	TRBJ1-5	ASSTDRPHGFNQPQH
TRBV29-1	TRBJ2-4	SVEDRGRNTKNIQY
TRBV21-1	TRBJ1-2	ASSKALVRGCGYT
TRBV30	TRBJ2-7	AWSVYSNEQY
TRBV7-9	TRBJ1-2	ASSLVVAGGYT
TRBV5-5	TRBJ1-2	ASSLDSTGGGYT
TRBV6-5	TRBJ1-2	ASSRTGGGLYGYT
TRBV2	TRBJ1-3	ASSESSGRLSGNTIY
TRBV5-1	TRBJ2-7	ASSSSPRRQGSYEQY
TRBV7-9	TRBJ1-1	SSSLDSQVGF
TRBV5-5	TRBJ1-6	ASSLLVANSPLH
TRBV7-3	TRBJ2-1	ASSPIGGYEQF
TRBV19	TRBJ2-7	ASSIDRGYEQY